These 17 T cell receptor beta chains came from one sample sequenced in a study of cytomegalovirus exposure and HLA in healthy donors (dated by TCRdb to about 2017). Library preparation used the immunoSEQ multiplex PCR assay. For the multiplex PCR, a mixture combining 60 forward primers for TCR Vbeta segments and 13 reverse primers for TCR Jbeta segments was used. TCRdb limited this immuneACCESS table to in-frame rearrangements with V and J called. A share of clones is missing; checked studies link under half to unresolved V genes, and the rest is unexplained. The sample data list some 40,000 clones, and around 82% of these were observed just once. Together, the top ten hold about 10% of the sample. Input material: PBMCs. These receptors were taken from a woman younger than 35 in good health and CMV-seropositive.

The V and J genes are TRBV7-2 and TRBJ2-3; 9 bases line up with TRBD2. V lost 3 bases and J lost 6; bases outside the gene matches: 7. Germline CDR1 SGHTA, CDR2 FQGNSA. CDR3 length: 15 residues. The chain's CDR3 is CASSFGGGAADTQYF. CDR3 nucleotides: TGTGCCAGCAGCTTCGGCGGGGGGGCGGCCGATACGCAGTATTTT.

This chain uses TRBV7-3 with TRBJ2-5, with 7 positions matching TRBD2. V lost 5 bases, J lost 5 bases, and 14 bases stayed unmatched. Germline CDR1 is SGHTA and CDR2 is FQGTGA. The CDR3 has 16 residues. CDR3 coding DNA: TGTGCCAGCAGCCGGTCGGGTGCGGGAGCCGGGGAGACCCAGTACTTC. Translation: CASSRSGAGAGETQYF. The variable domain in full, with the rest retrieved from reference TRBV7-3 and TRBJ2-5, is GAGVSQTPSNKVTEKGKYVELRCDPISGHTALYWYRQSLGQGPEFLIYFQGTGAADDSGLPNDRFFAVRPEGSVSTLKIQRTERGDSAVYLCASSRSGAGAGETQYFGPGTRLLVL.

This sequence joins TRBV28 and TRBJ2-1, with 8 bases aligning to TRBD2. The CDR3 runs 12 residues. Trimming took 6 bases from V and 14 from J; bases not matched to a gene: 9. The germline gives CDR1 MDHEN, CDR2 SYDVKM. The DNA for the CDR3 is TGTGCCAGCAGACGACCGGGACTAGTGAAGTTCTTC. It is translated as CASRRPGLVKFF.

The chain uses TRBV6-6 and TRBJ1-1; possibly TRBD1 for D (6 bases). This CDR3 is 12 amino acids long. CDR1 is MNHNY, CDR2 SVGAGI, per germline (reference sequence). Trimming pared 5 bases from V and 10 bases from J, leaving 14 bases between. Here the CDR3 DNA reads TGTGCCAGCAGTGCCCAGGGGCTGATAGCTTTCTTT. It codes for CASSAQGLIAFF.

This clone showed up just a few times. The chain is built from TRBV19 and TRBJ2-7, with D unclear. The CDR3 loop spans 15 amino acids. Deletions cut 4 bases from V and 2 bases from J, with 15 bases between. Germline V CDR1 and CDR2: LNHDA, SQIVND (reference sequence). The CDR3 DNA reads as TGTGCCAGTAGTACCCCCTTTGGCGGCCCCTACGAGCAGTACTTC. It specifies CASSTPFGGPYEQYF.

In this sample, this clone turned up once. The rearrangement joins TRBV5-1 to TRBJ1-1; D gene ambiguous. CDR1 is SGHRS and CDR2 is YFSETQ in the germline V gene. The CDR3 is made up of 13 amino acids. V was shortened by 5 bases and J by 3 bases, with 11 bases between the two germline ends. CDR3 DNA sequence: TGCGCCAGCAGTAAGTCGGAGGACACTGAAGCTTTCTTT. This translates into CASSKSEDTEAFF.

The V call is TRBV29-1, the J call TRBJ1-3, with 9 bases lining up with TRBD1. The V gene end was trimmed by 0 bases and the J gene end by 3 bases; junction bases not matched to a gene: 6. CDR3 length equals 16 residues. Germline V CDR1 and CDR2: SQVTM, ANQGSEA. CDR3 sequence reads: CSVEDSGTGYGNTIYF. DNA of the CDR3: TGCAGCGTTGAAGATTCGGGGACAGGGTATGGAAACACCATATATTTT.

The rearrangement joins TRBV28 to TRBJ2-7, with D possibly TRBD1 on 6 matching bases. V lost 5 bases and J lost 4, with 15 bases in between. The V gene's germline CDR1 is MDHEN and CDR2 SYDVKM. The CDR3 spans 14 residues. The CDR3 DNA is TGTGCCAGCAGTACACCGGACAGATCGTACGAGCAGTACTTC. Translation gives CASSTPDRSYEQYF.

V and J are TRBV4-1 and TRBJ2-7; D perhaps matches TRBD1 (5 bases). The CDR3 spans 15 residues. Germline CDR1 is MGHRA and CDR2 is YSYEKL. V was clipped by 5 bases and J by 2 bases, with 16 bases between them. This chain's CDR3 is CASSIGQGPTYEQYF. For the CDR3, the DNA is TGCGCCAGCAGCATTGGGCAGGGTCCGACCTACGAGCAGTACTTC.

The gene calls are TRBV19 and TRBJ2-7, with 9 bases that match TRBD1. V lost 4 bases and J lost 5; bases outside the gene matches: 12. In germline, CDR1 is LNHDA, CDR2 SQIVND (reference sequence). This CDR3 is 16 amino acids long. CDR3 loop: CASSRDPGQGIDEQYF. The CDR3 nucleotides are TGTGCCAGTAGTAGAGACCCGGGACAGGGAATCGACGAGCAGTACTTC.

The rearrangement links TRBV6-4 to TRBJ2-2; TRBD2 agrees at 8 bases. Trimming took 2 bases from V and 4 from J; bases not matched to a gene: 0. The CDR3 spans 14 residues. CDR1 MRHNA and CDR2 SNTAGT come from the germline V gene. The DNA of the CDR3 is TGTGCCAGCAGTGACCGGGGGGGCACCGGGGAGCTGTTTTTT. Translated: CASSDRGGTGELFF.

This sequence joins TRBV28 and TRBJ1-1, with D possibly TRBD1 on 5 matching bases. CDR1 and CDR2 from the germline V gene are MDHEN and SYDVKM. The CDR3 has 15 amino acids. Trimming removed 2 bases from V and 5 bases from J, with 15 bases in between. The CDR3 protein is CASSLALGGGTEAFF. Here the CDR3 DNA reads TGTGCCAGCAGTTTAGCATTGGGGGGGGGTACTGAAGCTTTCTTT.

The chain joins TRBV30 to TRBJ2-7; TRBD2 might be the D (5 bases). From germline, CDR1 is GTSNPN and CDR2 SVGIG (reference sequence). There are 17 residues in the CDR3. Trimming took off 0 bases at V and 3 bases at J, with 21 bases between the two ends. CDR3 protein: CAWSVLNLREPHYEQYF. The CDR3 DNA sequence: TGTGCCTGGAGTGTACTGAATTTGAGGGAACCACACTACGAGCAGTACTTC.

The genes are TRBV27 and TRBJ2-7, with D possibly matching TRBD1 (5 bases). Trimming removed 2 bases at V and 3 bases at J, with 8 bases between. The CDR3 runs to 13 residues. Germline lookup yields CDR1 MNHEY and CDR2 SMNVEV (reference sequence). The CDR3 sequence: CASSLGRDYEQYF. The CDR3 region has the DNA TGTGCCAGCAGTTTAGGCAGGGACTACGAGCAGTACTTC.

This chain connects TRBV6-5 to TRBJ2-7; D is ambiguous. The V gene lost 0 bases and the J gene lost 1 base, with 10 bases spanning the gap. Germline V CDR1 and CDR2: MNHEY, SVGAGI. The CDR3 has 15 residues. The CDR3 bases are TGTGCCAGCAGTTACTCCCAGGTCCCGTCCTACGAGCAGTACTTC. Its translation is CASSYSQVPSYEQYF.

The genes are TRBV9 and TRBJ2-3, with TRBD2 matching 9 bases. Trimming cost V 4 bases and J 0 bases; bases outside gene matches: 12. In germline, CDR1 is SGDLS, CDR2 YYNGEE. The CDR3 sequence is 18 residues long. CDR3 nucleotides: TGTGCCAGCAGCCCCATGGCGGGGGGGTATCTCAGCACAGATACGCAGTATTTT. Encoded protein: CASSPMAGGYLSTDTQYF. The whole variable domain, remainder taken from reference TRBV9 and TRBJ2-3, is DSGVTQTPKHLITATGQRVTLRCSPRSGDLSVYWYQQSLDQGLQFLIQYYNGEERAKGNILERFSAQQFPDLHSELNLSSLELGDSALYFCASSPMAGGYLSTDTQYFGPGTRLTVL.

The chain employs TRBV28 and TRBJ2-7; perhaps TRBD2 as D (6 bases). Germline V gives CDR1 MDHEN, CDR2 SYDVKM. CDR3 length: 12 residues. Between the trimmed V and J ends, which lost 2 bases and 6 bases, there was a span of 8 bases. The CDR3 protein is CASSLGGFEQYF. Written as DNA, the CDR3 is TGTGCCAGCAGTTTAGGAGGGTTCGAGCAGTACTTC.